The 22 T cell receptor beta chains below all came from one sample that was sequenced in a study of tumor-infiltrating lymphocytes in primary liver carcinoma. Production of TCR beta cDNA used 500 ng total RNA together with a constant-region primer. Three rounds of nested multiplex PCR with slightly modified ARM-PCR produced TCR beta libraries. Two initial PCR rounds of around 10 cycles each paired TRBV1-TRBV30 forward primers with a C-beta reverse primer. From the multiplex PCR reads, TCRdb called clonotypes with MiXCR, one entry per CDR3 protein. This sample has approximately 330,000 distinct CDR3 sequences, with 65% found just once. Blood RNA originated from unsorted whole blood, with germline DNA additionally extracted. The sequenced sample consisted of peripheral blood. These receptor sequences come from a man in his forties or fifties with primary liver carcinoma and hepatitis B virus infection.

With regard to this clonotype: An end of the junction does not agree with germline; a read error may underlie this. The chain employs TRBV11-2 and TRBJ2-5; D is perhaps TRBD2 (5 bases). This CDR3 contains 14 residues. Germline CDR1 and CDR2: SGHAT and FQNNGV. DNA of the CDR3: TGTACCAGCAGCTTGATTAGCGAGCAAGAGACCCAGTACTTC. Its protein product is CTSSLISEQETQYF.

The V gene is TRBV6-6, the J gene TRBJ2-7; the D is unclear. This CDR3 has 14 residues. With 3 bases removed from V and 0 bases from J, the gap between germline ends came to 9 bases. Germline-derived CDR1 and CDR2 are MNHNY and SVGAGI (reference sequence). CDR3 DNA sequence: TGTGCCAGCAGTTATCTCCAGGCCTCCTACGAGCAGTACTTC. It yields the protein CASSYLQASYEQYF.

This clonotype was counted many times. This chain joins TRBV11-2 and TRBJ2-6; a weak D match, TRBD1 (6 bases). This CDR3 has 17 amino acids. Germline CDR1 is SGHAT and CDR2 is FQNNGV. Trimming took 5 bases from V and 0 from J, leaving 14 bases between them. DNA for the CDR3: TGTGCCAGCAGCCACGAAACAGGGAGCTCTGGGGCCAACGTCCTGACTTTC. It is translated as CASSHETGSSGANVLTF. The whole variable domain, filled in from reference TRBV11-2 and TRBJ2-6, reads EAGVAQSPRYKIIEKRQSVAFWCNPISGHATLYWYQQILGQGPKLLIQFQNNGVVDDSQLPKDRFSAERLKGVDSTLKIQPAKLEDSAVYLCASSHETGSSGANVLTFGAGSRLTVL.

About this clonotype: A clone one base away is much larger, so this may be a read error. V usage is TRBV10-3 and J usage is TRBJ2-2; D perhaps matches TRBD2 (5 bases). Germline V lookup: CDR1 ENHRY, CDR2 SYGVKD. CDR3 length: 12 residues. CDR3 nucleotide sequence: TGTGCCATCAGTGGAACCACCGGGGAGCTGGTTTTT. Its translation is CAISGTTGELVF.

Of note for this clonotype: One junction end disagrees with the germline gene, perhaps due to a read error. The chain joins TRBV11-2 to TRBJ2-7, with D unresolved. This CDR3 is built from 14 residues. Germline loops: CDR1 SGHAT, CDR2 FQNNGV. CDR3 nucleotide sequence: TGTGCCAACAGCCATTTAGGACGAATCTACGAGCAGTACTTC. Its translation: CANSHLGRIYEQYF.

CDR3 nucleotide sequence: TGTGCCAGCAGTTCCCGCTATGGCTACACCTTC. It is translated as CASSSRYGYTF. The rearrangement uses TRBV28 and TRBJ1-2; D gene ambiguous. Germline V lookup: CDR1 MDHEN, CDR2 SYDVKM. V lost 4 bases and J lost 4, with 4 bases in between. The CDR3 sequence is 11 residues long.

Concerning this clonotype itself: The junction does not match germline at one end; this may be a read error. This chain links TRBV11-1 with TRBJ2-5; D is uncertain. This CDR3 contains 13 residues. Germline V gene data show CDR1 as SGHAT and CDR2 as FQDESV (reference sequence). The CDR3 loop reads CANSFGIGETQYF. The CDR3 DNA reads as TGTGCCAACAGCTTCGGTATAGGGGAGACCCAGTACTTC.

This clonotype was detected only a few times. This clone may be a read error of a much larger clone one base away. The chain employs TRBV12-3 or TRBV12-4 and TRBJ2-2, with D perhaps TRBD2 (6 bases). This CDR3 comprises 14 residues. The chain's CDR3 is CASSHDSYTGGLFF. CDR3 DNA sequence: TGTGCCAGCAGCCACGACTCGTACACCGGGGGGCTGTTTTTT.

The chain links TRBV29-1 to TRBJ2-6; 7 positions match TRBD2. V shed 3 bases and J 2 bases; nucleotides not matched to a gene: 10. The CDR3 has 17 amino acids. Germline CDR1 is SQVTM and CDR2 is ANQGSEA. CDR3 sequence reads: CSVERSREGPGANVLTF. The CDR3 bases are TGCAGCGTTGAGAGGTCGAGGGAGGGACCTGGGGCCAACGTCCTGACTTTC.

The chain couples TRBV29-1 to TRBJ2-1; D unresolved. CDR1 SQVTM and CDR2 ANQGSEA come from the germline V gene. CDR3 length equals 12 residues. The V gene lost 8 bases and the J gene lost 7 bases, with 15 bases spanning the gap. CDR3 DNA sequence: TGCAGCATTGTTGAGCTGGCTAATGAGCAGTTCTTC. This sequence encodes CSIVELANEQFF.

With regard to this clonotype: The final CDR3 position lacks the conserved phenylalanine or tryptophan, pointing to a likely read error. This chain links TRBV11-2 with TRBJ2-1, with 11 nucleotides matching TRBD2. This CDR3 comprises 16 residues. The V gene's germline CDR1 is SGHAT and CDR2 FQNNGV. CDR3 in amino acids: CASRLAGGAPYNEQFS. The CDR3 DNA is TGTGCCAGCAGGTTAGCGGGGGGGGCCCCCTACAATGAGCAGTTCTCC.

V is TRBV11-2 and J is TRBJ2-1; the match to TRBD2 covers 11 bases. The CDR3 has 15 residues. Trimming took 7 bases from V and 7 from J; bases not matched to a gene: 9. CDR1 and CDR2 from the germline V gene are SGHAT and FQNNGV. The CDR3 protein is CASNSLAGGRNEQFF. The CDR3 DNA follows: TGTGCCAGCAACTCGCTAGCGGGAGGACGGAATGAGCAGTTCTTC.

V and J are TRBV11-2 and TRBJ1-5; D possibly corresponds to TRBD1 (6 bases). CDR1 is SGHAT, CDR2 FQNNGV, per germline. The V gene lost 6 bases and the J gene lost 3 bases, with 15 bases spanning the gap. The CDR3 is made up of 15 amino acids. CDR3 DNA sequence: TGTGCCAGCAGTACCGGGACACCTACCAATCAGCCCCAGCATTTT. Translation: CASSTGTPTNQPQHF.

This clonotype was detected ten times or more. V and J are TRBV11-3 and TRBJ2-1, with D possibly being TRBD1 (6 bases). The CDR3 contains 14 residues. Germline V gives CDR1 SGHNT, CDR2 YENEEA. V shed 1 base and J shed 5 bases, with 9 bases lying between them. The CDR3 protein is CASSLARGNNEQFF. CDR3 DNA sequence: TGTGCCAGCAGCTTAGCCAGGGGAAACAATGAGCAGTTCTTC.

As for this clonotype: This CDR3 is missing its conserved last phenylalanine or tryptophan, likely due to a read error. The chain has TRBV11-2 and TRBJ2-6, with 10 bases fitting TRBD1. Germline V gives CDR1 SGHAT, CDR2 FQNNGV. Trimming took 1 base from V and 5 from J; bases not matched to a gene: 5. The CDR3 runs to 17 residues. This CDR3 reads CASSLGDRGSWANVLTL. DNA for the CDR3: TGTGCCAGCAGCTTAGGGGACAGGGGATCTTGGGCCAACGTCCTGACTCTC.

CDR3 coding DNA: TGTGTCAGGAGACCCGGGGACAGGGGGCGAGGGCAGTACTTC. Encoded protein: CVRRPGDRGRGQYF. The chain joins TRBV6-5 to TRBJ2-7; 12 bases line up with TRBD1. CDR1 MNHEY and CDR2 SVGAGI come from the germline V gene. There are 14 residues in the CDR3.

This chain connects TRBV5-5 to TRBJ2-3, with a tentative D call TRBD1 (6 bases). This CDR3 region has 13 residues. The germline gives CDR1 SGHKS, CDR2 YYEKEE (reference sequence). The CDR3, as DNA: TGTTCCGGCCAAATGACAGGTTCAGATACGCAGTATTTT. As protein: CSGQMTGSDTQYF.

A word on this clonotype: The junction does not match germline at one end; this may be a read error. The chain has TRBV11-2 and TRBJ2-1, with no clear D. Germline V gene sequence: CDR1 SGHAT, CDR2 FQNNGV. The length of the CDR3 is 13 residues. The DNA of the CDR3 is TGTACCAGCAGCTTAGACCATCTGAATGAGCAGTTCTTC. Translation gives CTSSLDHLNEQFF.

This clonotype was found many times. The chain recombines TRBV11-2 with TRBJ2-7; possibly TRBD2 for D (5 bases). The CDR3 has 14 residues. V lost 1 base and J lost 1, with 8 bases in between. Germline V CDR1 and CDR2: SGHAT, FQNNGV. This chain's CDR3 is CASSLVSGSYEQYF. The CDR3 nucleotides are TGTGCCAGCAGCTTAGTGAGCGGATCCTACGAGCAGTACTTC.

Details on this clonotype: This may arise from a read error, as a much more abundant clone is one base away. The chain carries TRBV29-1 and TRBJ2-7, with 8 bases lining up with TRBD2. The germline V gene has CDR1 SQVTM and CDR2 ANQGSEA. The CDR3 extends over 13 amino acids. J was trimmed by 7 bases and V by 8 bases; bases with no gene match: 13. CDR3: CSFAVSGKGEQYF. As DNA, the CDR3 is TGCAGCTTTGCTGTTAGCGGGAAGGGTGAGCAGTACTTC.

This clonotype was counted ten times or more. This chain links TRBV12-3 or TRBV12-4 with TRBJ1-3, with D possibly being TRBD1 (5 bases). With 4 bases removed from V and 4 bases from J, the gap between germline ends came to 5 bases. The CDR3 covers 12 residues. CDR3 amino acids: CASSSGGNTIYF. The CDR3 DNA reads TGTGCCAGCAGTTCAGGGGGAAACACCATATATTTT.

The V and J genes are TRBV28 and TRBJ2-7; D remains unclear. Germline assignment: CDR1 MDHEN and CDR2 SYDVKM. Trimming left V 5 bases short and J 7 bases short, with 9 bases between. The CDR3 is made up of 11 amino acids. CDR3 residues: CASSLPPEQYF. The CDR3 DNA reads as TGTGCCAGCAGTCTCCCCCCGGAGCAGTACTTC.